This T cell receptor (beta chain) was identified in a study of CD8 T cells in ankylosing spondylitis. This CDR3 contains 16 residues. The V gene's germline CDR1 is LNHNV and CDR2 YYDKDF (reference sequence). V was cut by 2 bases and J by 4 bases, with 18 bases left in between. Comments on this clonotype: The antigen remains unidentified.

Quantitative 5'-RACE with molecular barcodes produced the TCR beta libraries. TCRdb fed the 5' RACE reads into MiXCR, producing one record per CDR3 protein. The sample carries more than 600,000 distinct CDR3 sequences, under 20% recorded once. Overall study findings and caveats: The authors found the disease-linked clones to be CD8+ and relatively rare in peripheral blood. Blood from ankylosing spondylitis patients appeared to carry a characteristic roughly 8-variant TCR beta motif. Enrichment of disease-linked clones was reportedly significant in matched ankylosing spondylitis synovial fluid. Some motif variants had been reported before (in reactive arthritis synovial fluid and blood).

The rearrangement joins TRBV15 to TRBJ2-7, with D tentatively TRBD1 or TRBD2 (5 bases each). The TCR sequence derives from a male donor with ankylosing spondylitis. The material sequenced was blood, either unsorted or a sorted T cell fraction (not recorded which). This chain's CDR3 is CATSRPARGSRYEQYF. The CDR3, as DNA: TGTGCCACCAGCAGACCAGCCCGGGGCTCCAGGTACGAGCAGTACTTC.